Listed below are T cell receptor beta chains from one sample, sequenced in a study of T cell responses to AZD1222 COVID-19 vaccine. Sequenced by immunoSEQ multiplex PCR; TCRdb stores in-frame clones only, minus some. Seen here are about 130,000 clones, under 95% observed once, and the top ten hold under 1.2%. Sequenced here: peripheral blood, sampled 28 days after the second AZD1222 dose. The source is an adult who received the AZD1222 COVID-19 vaccine. Both conserved end residues are part of each CDR3.

j_call v_call cdr3_length cdr3_aa
TRBJ2-7 TRBV3-1/TRBV3-2 11 CASSQTLEQYF
TRBJ1-6 TRBV18 15 CASSKQLFNDSPLHF
TRBJ2-5 TRBV2 14 CASSEEVYQETQYF
TRBJ2-7 TRBV12-3/TRBV12-4 11 CARHTPTGPYF
TRBJ1-5 TRBV7-9 15 CASSSGAWGNQPQHF
TRBJ1-3 TRBV5-6 15 CASSLQQGTGNTIYF
TRBJ2-1 TRBV7-9 14 CASSLERIYNEQFF
TRBJ1-2 TRBV14 14 CASSRTDRSEGAIF
TRBJ2-7 TRBV10-3 14 CAISPGTSVYEQYF
TRBJ2-3 TRBV29-1 11 CSFKGLALQYF
TRBJ1-5 TRBV6-5 15 CASSYTGGGNQPQHF
TRBJ2-2 TRBV27 17 CASMTSRDQLWVRELFF
TRBJ1-1 TRBV3-1/TRBV3-2 13 CASSYTGSEEAFF
TRBJ2-2 TRBV11-3 16 CASSLQGSGNTGELFF
TRBJ1-2 TRBV24-1 16 CATSDWSLERLYGYTF
TRBJ1-2 TRBV2 11 CASSEDYGYTF
TRBJ2-7 TRBV18 14 CASSPSRGHYEQYF
TRBJ2-1 TRBV5-4 15 CASSPGGSSYNEQFF
TRBJ2-1 TRBV7-9 13 CASSLVQGHEQFF
TRBJ2-5 TRBV5-1 11 CASREQETQYF
TRBJ2-5 TRBV28 14 CASSLSQGVGAQYF
TRBJ1-2 TRBV29-1 14 CSVAPRQGNYGYTF
TRBJ1-4 TRBV18 14 CASSKDREGGKLFF
TRBJ2-1 TRBV11-3 11 CASSGRSEQFF
TRBJ1-5 TRBV2 16 CASKFDRPGSNQPQHF
TRBJ2-1 TRBV14 16 CASSPPLALGYNEQFF
TRBJ1-2 TRBV6-5 13 CASSYLGQISYTF
TRBJ1-2 TRBV7-9 13 CASSFAVNYGYTF
TRBJ1-1 TRBV20-1 11 CSAAGRTEAFF
TRBJ1-5 TRBV5-1 13 CASSFSGTQPQHF
TRBJ2-7 TRBV20-1 14 CSASHLAGVYEQYF
TRBJ1-1 TRBV2 13 CASTVAGDTEAFF
TRBJ2-3 TRBV3-1/TRBV3-2 16 CASSRGTPAGRNTQYF
TRBJ1-3 TRBV11-2 16 CASSWTPTGTGNTIYF
TRBJ1-1 TRBV2 11 CASGKDTEAFF
TRBJ1-3 TRBV6-5 15 CASRLDRLTGNTIYF
TRBJ2-1 TRBV7-8 14 CASSLDFRTSEQFF